The source of this T cell receptor (beta chain) is a study of blood T cell repertoires in COVID-19. Data came from immunoSEQ multiplex PCR; TCRdb stores just in-frame clones and leaves some out. The table shows 200,000 or so clones, with roughly 84% occurring only once. This clone was observed a few times. Germline-derived CDR1 and CDR2 are LGHDT and YNNKEL (reference sequence). The CDR3 covers 13 residues. The V segment lost 8 bases and the J segment 6 bases; nucleotides outside the gene matches: 6. In Seattle, patients joined the study during active infection and were tracked longitudinally. The sample consisted of peripheral blood. This sequence originates from an elderly woman with COVID-19, enrolled during active disease. The V gene is TRBV3-1 (or the pseudogene TRBV3-2), the J gene TRBJ1-5; 8 bases line up with TRBD1. CDR3 amino acids: CASSSGGVQPQHF. The CDR3 DNA follows: TGTGCCAGCTCTTCAGGGGGCGTTCAGCCCCAGCATTTT.